One sample yielded the 14 T cell receptor beta chains listed below, sequenced in a study of identical twins. One entry per CDR3 protein, called by TCRdb with MiXCR from the 5' RACE reads. The table includes 450,000 or so distinct CDR3 sequences, 14% detected once. The same sample was also used in a study of yellow fever vaccine responses in identical twins.

Sample: CD4+ T cells sorted from blood. The receptors originated from a woman aged 18-30 years in good health.

There are many counts of this clonotype. The chain joins TRBV18 to TRBJ2-4, with a tentative D call TRBD1 (5 bases). Germline loops: CDR1 KGHSH, CDR2 LQKENI. Trimming pared 2 bases from V and 2 bases from J, leaving 16 bases between. The CDR3 length is 17 residues. This chain's CDR3 is CASSPWGLDLTKNIQYF. The DNA of the CDR3 is TGTGCCAGCTCACCATGGGGCCTCGACTTGACCAAAAACATTCAGTACTTC.

The J gene is TRBJ2-7, the V gene TRBV18, with 11 bases fitting TRBD2. Trimming took 1 base from V and 0 from J; bases not matched to a gene: 2. CDR3 length equals 16 residues. Germline V gene data show CDR1 as KGHSH and CDR2 as LQKENI. CDR3 protein: CASSPRLAGSSYEQYF. The CDR3 DNA follows: TGTGCCAGCTCACCACGACTAGCGGGGAGCTCCTACGAGCAGTACTTC.

This clonotype was seen at least ten times. The chain is built from TRBV12-3 or TRBV12-4 and TRBJ2-7, with D unclear. The CDR3 is 11 residues long. Trimming removed 8 bases from V and 6 bases from J, with 11 bases in between. In DNA, the CDR3 is TGTGCCAGCTCCTTCACGGGCGAGCAGTACTTC. It encodes CASSFTGEQYF.

The sample holds a few counts of this clonotype. This chain links TRBV5-1 with TRBJ2-7; the D gene is possibly TRBD2 (5 bases). Germline-derived CDR1 and CDR2 are SGHRS and YFSETQ. Trimming shortened V by 2 bases and J by 2 bases, and 14 bases separated the two germline ends. This CDR3 region has 15 residues. CDR3 amino acids: CASSFTGSTAYEQYF. CDR3 nucleotide sequence: TGCGCCAGCAGCTTCACGGGATCGACTGCCTACGAGCAGTACTTC.

This clonotype has just a few counts. The chain joins TRBV18 to TRBJ1-1; 7 bases line up with TRBD1. The V gene end was trimmed by 5 bases and the J gene end by 1 base; junction bases not matched to a gene: 7. This CDR3 is 15 amino acids long. The V gene's germline CDR1 is KGHSH and CDR2 LQKENI. CDR3 nucleotide sequence: TGTGCCAGCTCATCCCTGGGACAGCCGAACACTGAAGCTTTCTTT. Protein: CASSSLGQPNTEAFF.

This clonotype came up many times. The chain recombines TRBV7-9 with TRBJ2-3; D gene uncertain. This CDR3 contains 15 residues. Trimming pared 2 bases from V and 0 bases from J, leaving 9 bases between. The germline V gene encodes CDR1 SEHNR and CDR2 FQNEAQ (reference sequence). The CDR3 spells CASSLLGTSTDTQYF. The CDR3 nucleotides are TGTGCCAGCAGCTTATTAGGCACCAGCACAGATACGCAGTATTTT. Drawing the rest from reference TRBV7-9 and TRBJ2-3, the complete variable domain is DTGVSQNPRHKITKRGQNVTFRCDPISEHNRLYWYRQTLGQGPEFLTYFQNEAQLEKSRLLSDRFSAERPKGSFSTLEIQRTEQGDSAMYLCASSLLGTSTDTQYFGPGTRLTVL.

This clonotype was counted at least ten times. This chain connects TRBV20-1 to TRBJ2-2; 10 bases match TRBD2. Germline V CDR1 and CDR2: DFQATT, SNEGSKA (reference sequence). The CDR3 covers 16 residues. Germline trimming cut 0 bases from V and 3 bases from J; bases unmatched to any gene: 4. CDR3 protein: CSARDPGLADTGELFF. DNA of the CDR3: TGCAGTGCTAGAGATCCTGGACTAGCGGACACCGGGGAGCTGTTTTTT.

Only a few counts were recorded for this clonotype. The rearrangement links TRBV29-1 to TRBJ2-2, with 9 bases matching TRBD1. This CDR3 is 19 amino acids long. CDR1 and CDR2 from the germline V gene are SQVTM and ANQGSEA. V shed 4 bases, J shed 5 bases, and the junction held 20 bases outside the gene matches. CDR3 in amino acids: CSVGEGRWRGTGRTGELFF. CDR3 bases: TGCAGCGTTGGAGAGGGTCGGTGGCGCGGGACAGGGAGAACCGGGGAGCTGTTTTTT.

This chain joins TRBV7-3 and TRBJ2-5, with D possibly being TRBD1 or TRBD2 (6 bases each). Trimming took 5 bases from V and 5 from J, leaving 15 bases between them. The germline V gene encodes CDR1 SGHTA and CDR2 FQGTGA. The CDR3 covers 14 residues. This CDR3 reads CASSNTVGGETQYF. The CDR3 DNA is TGTGCCAGCAGCAATACAGTGGGGGGCGAGACCCAGTACTTC. Complete variable domain (other parts from reference TRBV7-3 and TRBJ2-5): GAGVSQTPSNKVTEKGKYVELRCDPISGHTALYWYRQSLGQGPEFLIYFQGTGAADDSGLPNDRFFAVRPEGSVSTLKIQRTERGDSAVYLCASSNTVGGETQYFGPGTRLLVL.

CDR3 in DNA: TGTGCCAGCTCACCCGACAGCGCCTACGAGCAGTACTTC. Translating it yields CASSPDSAYEQYF. The V and J genes are TRBV18 and TRBJ2-7; tentative D call: TRBD1 (5 bases). The germline V gene encodes CDR1 KGHSH and CDR2 LQKENI. The CDR3 is made up of 13 amino acids. With 3 bases removed from V and 2 bases from J, the gap between germline ends came to 8 bases.

The CDR3 spells CASSPREGYEQYF. In DNA form, the CDR3 reads TGTGCCAGCTCACCACGGGAGGGCTACGAGCAGTACTTC. The chain combines TRBV18 with TRBJ2-7; 7 nucleotides align to TRBD2. V gave up 1 base and J gave up 3 bases; unmatched junction bases: 0. The CDR3 length is 13 residues. The germline CDR1 and CDR2 sequences are KGHSH and LQKENI.

This clonotype has a handful of counts. This rearrangement joins TRBV7-9 to TRBJ2-6; TRBD1 matches at 8 bases. Trimming at V came to 5 bases and at J to 2 bases, leaving 5 bases not matched to a gene. Germline V gene sequence: CDR1 SEHNR, CDR2 FQNEAQ (reference sequence). The CDR3 sequence is 16 residues long. The CDR3 protein is CASSPRTGTGANVLTF. The DNA for the CDR3 is TGTGCCAGCAGCCCAAGGACAGGGACTGGGGCCAACGTCCTGACTTTC.

In this sample, this clonotype turned up a few times. This CDR3 is CSARIGGGEKLFF. The CDR3 bases are TGCAGTGCTAGAATTGGGGGGGGTGAAAAACTGTTTTTT. The genes are TRBV20-1 and TRBJ1-4, with TRBD1 as a possible D gene (5 bases). CDR1 and CDR2 from the germline V gene are DFQATT and SNEGSKA (reference sequence). Trimming took 2 bases from V and 7 from J, leaving 11 bases between them. This CDR3 contains 13 residues.

This clonotype was seen only a few times. The J gene is TRBJ2-2, the V gene TRBV24-1; D is unclear. CDR3 length: 13 amino acids. Germline values: CDR1 KGHDR, CDR2 SFDVKD. V was pared by 9 bases and J by 0 bases, with 7 bases between. CDR3 sequence (DNA): TGTGCCACCCTTTCTCCGAACACCGGGGAGCTGTTTTTT. As protein: CATLSPNTGELFF.